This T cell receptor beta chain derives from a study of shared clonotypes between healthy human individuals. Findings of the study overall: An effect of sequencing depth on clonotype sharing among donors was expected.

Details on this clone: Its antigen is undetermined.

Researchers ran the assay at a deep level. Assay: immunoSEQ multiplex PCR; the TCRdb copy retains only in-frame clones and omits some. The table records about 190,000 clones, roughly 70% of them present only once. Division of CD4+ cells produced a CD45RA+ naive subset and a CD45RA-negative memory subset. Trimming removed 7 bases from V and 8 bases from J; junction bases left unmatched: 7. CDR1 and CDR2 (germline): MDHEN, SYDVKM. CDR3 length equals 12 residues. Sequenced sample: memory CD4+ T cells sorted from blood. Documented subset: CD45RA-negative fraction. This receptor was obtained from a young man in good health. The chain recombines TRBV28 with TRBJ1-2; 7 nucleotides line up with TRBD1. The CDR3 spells CASTEGARGYTF. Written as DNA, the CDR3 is TGTGCCAGCACTGAGGGGGCTCGAGGCTACACCTTC.